This TCR beta chain was retrieved from a study of blood T cell repertoires in COVID-19. This table comes from immunoSEQ multiplex PCR, and its TCRdb copy is limited to in-frame clones, with some not included. The sample holds over 55,000 clones; 80% to 95% are singletons and the top ten take 2% to 2.5%. The CDR3 spans 13 residues. The V end lost 2 bases, the J end lost 2 bases, and 5 bases lay between the germline ends. Germline lookup yields CDR1 MNHEY and CDR2 SVGEGT. The chain joins TRBV6-2 or TRBV6-3 to TRBJ2-3; D gene unclear. What was sequenced was peripheral blood. The TCR sequence derives from a man in his 60s with acute or convalescent COVID-19. The CDR3 here is CASSYLSTDTQYF. For the CDR3, the DNA is TGTGCCAGCAGTTACCTGTCCACAGATACGCAGTATTTT.